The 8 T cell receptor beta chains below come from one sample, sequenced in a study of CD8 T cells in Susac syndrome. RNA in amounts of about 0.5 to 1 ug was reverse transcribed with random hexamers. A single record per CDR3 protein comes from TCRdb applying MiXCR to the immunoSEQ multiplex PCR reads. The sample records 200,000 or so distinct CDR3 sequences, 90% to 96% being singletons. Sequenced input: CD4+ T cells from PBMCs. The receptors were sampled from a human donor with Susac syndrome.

CDR3 coding DNA: TGTGCCAGCAGCTTAAGCGGGGGGGTTTCCTACAATGAGCAGTTCTTC. It specifies CASSLSGGVSYNEQFF. The rearrangement joins TRBV5-6 to TRBJ2-1; 10 bases agree with TRBD2. The CDR3 is made up of 16 amino acids. The ends lost 2 bases at V and 1 base at J; junction bases unmatched: 3. Looked up from germline, CDR1 is SGHDT and CDR2 is YYEEEE.

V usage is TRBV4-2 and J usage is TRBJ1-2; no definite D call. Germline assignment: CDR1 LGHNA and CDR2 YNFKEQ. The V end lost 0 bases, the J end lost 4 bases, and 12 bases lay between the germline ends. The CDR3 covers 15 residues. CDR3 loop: CASSQDWSLGYGYTF. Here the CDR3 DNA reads TGTGCCAGCAGCCAAGACTGGTCCTTGGGCTATGGCTACACCTTC.

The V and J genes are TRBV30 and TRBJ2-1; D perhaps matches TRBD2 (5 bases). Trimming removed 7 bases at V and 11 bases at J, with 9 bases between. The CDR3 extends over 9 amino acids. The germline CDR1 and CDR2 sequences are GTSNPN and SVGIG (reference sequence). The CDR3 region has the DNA TGTGCCTTCGGAGGACAGCAGTTCTTC. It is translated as CAFGGQQFF.

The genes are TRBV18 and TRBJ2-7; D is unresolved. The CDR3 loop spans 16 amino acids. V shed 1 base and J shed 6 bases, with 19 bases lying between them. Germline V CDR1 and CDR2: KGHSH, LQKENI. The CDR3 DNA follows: TGTGCCAGCTCACCACAGGTTCAGGCCATCTTAGGCGAGCAGTACTTC. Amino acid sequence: CASSPQVQAILGEQYF.

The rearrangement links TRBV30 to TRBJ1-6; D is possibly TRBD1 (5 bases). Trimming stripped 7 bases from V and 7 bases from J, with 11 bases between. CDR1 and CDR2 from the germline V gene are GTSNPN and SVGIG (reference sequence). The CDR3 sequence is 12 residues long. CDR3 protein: CAYRYWNSPLHF. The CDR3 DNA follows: TGTGCCTACAGGTATTGGAATTCACCCCTCCACTTT.

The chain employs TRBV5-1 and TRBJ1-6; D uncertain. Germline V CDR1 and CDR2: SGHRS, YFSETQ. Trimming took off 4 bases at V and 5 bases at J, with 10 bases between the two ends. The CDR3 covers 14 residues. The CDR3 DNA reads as TGCGCCAGCAGCCCCTCATTAGATAATTCACCCCTCCACTTT. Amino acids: CASSPSLDNSPLHF.

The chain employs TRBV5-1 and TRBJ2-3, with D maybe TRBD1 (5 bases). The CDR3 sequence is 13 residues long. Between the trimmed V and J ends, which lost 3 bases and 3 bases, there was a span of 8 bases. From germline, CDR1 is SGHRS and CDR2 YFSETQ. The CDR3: CASSWKGTDTQYF. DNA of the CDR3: TGCGCCAGCAGCTGGAAGGGGACAGATACGCAGTATTTT.

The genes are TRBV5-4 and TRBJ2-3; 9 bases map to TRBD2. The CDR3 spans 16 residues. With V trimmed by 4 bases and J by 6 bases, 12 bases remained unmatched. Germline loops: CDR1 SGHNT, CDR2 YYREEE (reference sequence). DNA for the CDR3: TGTGCCAGCAGCGGGCCCGCTAGCGGGACGAGTGATACGCAGTATTTT. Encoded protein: CASSGPASGTSDTQYF.